This passage covers 28 T cell receptor beta chains from one sample sequenced in a study of blood T cell repertoires in COVID-19. TCRdb keeps only in-frame clones here, not all; method: immunoSEQ multiplex PCR. The sample lists roughly 63,000 clones; more than 80% were seen once. Sequenced input: peripheral blood. These TCRs come from a man in his forties or fifties with acute or convalescent COVID-19.

The chain links TRBV7-2 to TRBJ2-2; 9 nucleotides align to TRBD1. V dropped 2 bases and J dropped 3; count of bases not matched to a gene: 4. The CDR3 extends over 16 amino acids. CDR1 and CDR2 (germline): SGHTA, FQGNSA. CDR3: CASSLTGGWDTGELFF. The CDR3 coding sequence is TGTGCCAGCAGCTTAACAGGGGGCTGGGACACCGGGGAGCTGTTTTTT. Drawing the rest from reference TRBV7-2 and TRBJ2-2, the complete variable domain is GAGVSQSPSNKVTEKGKDVELRCDPISGHTALYWYRQSLGQGLEFLIYFQGNSAPDKSGLPSDRFSAERTGGSVSTLTIQRTQQEDSAVYLCASSLTGGWDTGELFFGEGSRLTVL.

The rearrangement links TRBV6-5 to TRBJ1-5, with 10 bases aligning to TRBD1. Looked up from germline, CDR1 is MNHEY and CDR2 is SVGAGI. The CDR3 runs 15 residues. The J segment lost 0 bases and the V segment lost 5 bases, leaving 1 base of the junction unmatched. CDR3 DNA sequence: TGTGCCAGCAGTAGACAGGGGGCTAGCAATCAGCCCCAGCATTTT. It encodes CASSRQGASNQPQHF.

The gene calls are TRBV27 and TRBJ2-1; 8 bases fit TRBD2. Trimming cost V 5 bases and J 0 bases; bases outside gene matches: 9. Germline lookup yields CDR1 MNHEY and CDR2 SMNVEV (reference sequence). This CDR3 has 17 residues. In nucleotides, the CDR3 is TGTGCCAGCAGTCGACTTCTAGCGGGTAGCTCCTACAATGAGCAGTTCTTC. Translating it yields CASSRLLAGSSYNEQFF.

The rearrangement links TRBV9 to TRBJ1-3, with TRBD1 identical over 8 bases. CDR1 and CDR2 from the germline V gene are SGDLS and YYNGEE. The CDR3 runs 16 residues. Trimming took 0 bases from V and 3 from J; bases not matched to a gene: 5. The CDR3 region is CASSVDRGFFGNTIYF. The CDR3 DNA reads as TGTGCCAGCAGCGTAGACAGGGGGTTTTTTGGAAACACCATATATTTT.

The chain has TRBV19 and TRBJ2-1; D gene uncertain. Germline-derived CDR1 and CDR2 are LNHDA and SQIVND (reference sequence). Between the trimmed V and J ends, which lost 10 bases and 8 bases, there was a span of 18 bases. This CDR3 contains 13 residues. The CDR3 nucleotides are TGTGCCACCTCCGACTCGCCCACCCATGAGCAGTTCTTC. Its translation: CATSDSPTHEQFF.

This chain connects TRBV28 to TRBJ1-2; D may be TRBD1 (6 bases). CDR1 is MDHEN and CDR2 is SYDVKM in the germline V gene. This CDR3 comprises 16 residues. V was clipped by 6 bases and J by 2 bases, with 19 bases between them. The CDR3 coding sequence is TGTGCCAGCAGAACTACTCATTGGGGGCGCAACTATGGCTACACCTTC. It yields the protein CASRTTHWGRNYGYTF.

This clone was counted a few times. This chain joins TRBV15 and TRBJ1-1; 7 bases line up with TRBD1. The CDR3 extends over 13 amino acids. Germline V gives CDR1 LNHNV, CDR2 YYDKDF (reference sequence). Trimming removed 0 bases from V and 8 bases from J; junction bases left unmatched: 3. For the CDR3, the DNA is TGTGCCACCAGCAGAGATAGGGGGCGGGAAGCTTTCTTT. Amino acids: CATSRDRGREAFF. Drawing the rest from reference TRBV15 and TRBJ1-1, the complete variable domain is DAMVIQNPRYQVTQFGKPVTLSCSQTLNHNVMYWYQQKSSQAPKLLFHYYDKDFNNEADTPDNFQSRRPNTSFCFLDIRSPGLGDTAMYLCATSRDRGREAFFGQGTRLTVV.

In the case of this clone: One end of the junction is discordant with germline, which a read error may explain. V and J are TRBV7-7 and TRBJ2-1; 14 bases fit TRBD2. The CDR3 has 16 residues. Germline CDR1 SSHAT, CDR2 FNYEAQ (reference sequence). Here the CDR3 DNA reads TGTGCTAGCAGCCCTGACCGACTAGCGGGAGGGGGTGAGCAGTTCTTC. Translating it yields CASSPDRLAGGGEQFF.

As concerns this clone: This sample also contains other DNA sequences that code for the same CDR3. V and J are TRBV24-1 and TRBJ2-3; 8 positions agree with TRBD1. Germline CDR1 KGHDR, CDR2 SFDVKD. J was trimmed by 0 bases and V by 2 bases; bases with no gene match: 0. This CDR3 is 15 amino acids long. CDR3 sequence: CATSDWTGSTDTQYF. The CDR3 DNA follows: TGTGCCACCAGTGATTGGACAGGGAGCACAGATACGCAGTATTTT.

V and J are TRBV18 and TRBJ2-3; TRBD2 agrees at 10 bases. Germline loops: CDR1 KGHSH, CDR2 LQKENI. With V trimmed by 6 bases and J by 1 base, 4 bases remained unmatched. There are 15 residues in the CDR3. CDR3 nucleotides: TGTGCCAGCTCTGAGCTAGCGGGAGGCACAGATACGCAGTATTTT. It yields the protein CASSELAGGTDTQYF.

About this clone itself: An end of the junction does not agree with germline; a read error may underlie this. This rearrangement joins TRBV6-1 to TRBJ2-1; 8 bases fit TRBD2. The CDR3 sequence is 15 residues long. Looked up from germline, CDR1 is MNHNS and CDR2 is SASEGT. The CDR3 spells CASREAGASYNEQFF. DNA of the CDR3: TGTGCCAGCAGGGAAGCGGGAGCATCTTACAATGAGCAGTTCTTC.

The J gene is TRBJ1-4, the V gene TRBV7-2; TRBD1 matches 11 bases. J gave up 6 bases and V 5 bases, and 8 bases lay outside the gene matches. Germline values: CDR1 SGHTA, CDR2 FQGNSA. This CDR3 has 16 amino acids. The DNA of the CDR3 is TGTGCCAGCAGCATTCGTCCGGGACAGGGGGATGAAAAACTGTTTTTT. Amino acid sequence: CASSIRPGQGDEKLFF.

CDR3 DNA: TGTGCCAGCAGCTTAAACGGCGGGAGCACTGAAGCTTTCTTT. Encoded protein: CASSLNGGSTEAFF. V and J are TRBV7-3 and TRBJ1-1; D is undetermined. The CDR3 consists of 14 residues. V was shortened by 1 base and J by 4 bases, with 10 bases between the two germline ends. Per germline, CDR1 SGHTA and CDR2 FQGTGA.

The CDR3 coding sequence is TGTGCCAGCAGCTCCTCGCGGGAGGGTTTCAATGAGCAGTTCTTC. This sequence encodes CASSSSREGFNEQFF. The chain recombines TRBV11-3 with TRBJ2-1, with 9 bases that match TRBD2. The CDR3 covers 15 residues. Germline V gene lookup returns CDR1 SGHNT and CDR2 YENEEA. The junction had 7 bases not matched to a gene; V was cut back by 4 bases and J by 6 bases.

This clone was counted a single time. The chain joins TRBV7-2 to TRBJ1-2; D is perhaps TRBD1 (6 bases). The CDR3 length is 15 residues. V lost 4 bases, J lost 7 bases, and 19 bases lay in between. Germline V gene sequence: CDR1 SGHTA, CDR2 FQGNSA. The chain's CDR3 is CASSSAGTPSVGYTF. The CDR3 DNA sequence: TGTGCCAGCAGCTCAGCCGGGACACCATCCGTTGGCTACACCTTC.

This clone has only one observation. This chain joins TRBV19 and TRBJ1-2; tentative D call: TRBD1 (5 bases). CDR3 length equals 15 residues. The V end was cut by 6 bases, the J end by 10 bases, with 24 bases between. Germline V CDR1 and CDR2: LNHDA, SQIVND (reference sequence). CDR3 residues: CASSPVMAGGVDYTF. CDR3 nucleotide sequence: TGTGCCAGTAGCCCAGTGATGGCCGGGGGGGTTGACTACACCTTC.

This chain uses TRBV19 with TRBJ2-2; 9 bases map to TRBD2. Germline V gene lookup returns CDR1 LNHDA and CDR2 SQIVND (reference sequence). V lost 8 bases and J lost 7; bases outside the gene matches: 11. This CDR3 has 15 amino acids. The CDR3 nucleotides read TGTGCCAGTGGTGCTAGCGGGACCGGGGGCGGGGAGCTGTTTTTT. This translates into CASGASGTGGGELFF.

The genes are TRBV21-1 and TRBJ2-3; the table's D call, TRBD2, was not checked against the DNA. TRBV21-1 is an annotated pseudogene. This CDR3 has 17 amino acids. The CDR3 sequence: CASSKEAAEKRTDTQYF. The CDR3 DNA reads TGTGCCAGCAGCAAAGAGGCTGCGGAGAAACGCACAGATACGCAGTATTTT.

The V gene is TRBV6-5, the J gene TRBJ2-7; possible D gene TRBD1, 6 bases. V lost 4 bases, J lost 0 bases, and 10 bases lay in between. The CDR3 is 14 amino acids. CDR1 MNHEY and CDR2 SVGAGI come from the germline V gene. CDR3 amino acids: CASSLGGISYEQYF. DNA of the CDR3: TGTGCCAGCAGTTTAGGGGGTATCTCCTACGAGCAGTACTTC.

This rearrangement joins TRBV7-9 to TRBJ2-7, with 7 bases aligning to TRBD1. The CDR3 covers 14 residues. The J segment lost 4 bases and the V segment lost 0 bases, leaving 3 bases of the junction unmatched. Per germline, CDR1 SEHNR and CDR2 FQNEAQ (reference sequence). The CDR3 DNA follows: TGTGCCAGCAGCTTAGCTGGGACAGAATACGAGCAGTACGTC. Its protein is CASSLAGTEYEQYV.

The chain has TRBV5-4 and TRBJ2-3; 8 bases map to TRBD1. Trimming removed 3 bases from V and 3 bases from J; junction bases left unmatched: 6. The CDR3 sequence is 15 residues long. Germline lookup yields CDR1 SGHNT and CDR2 YYREEE (reference sequence). The CDR3: CASSSRQGSTDTQYF. Written as DNA, the CDR3 is TGTGCCAGCAGCTCCAGACAGGGGTCGACAGATACGCAGTATTTT.

The V call is TRBV28, the J call TRBJ1-2, with 9 bases aligning to TRBD1. J gave up 5 bases and V 6 bases, and 7 bases lay outside the gene matches. Looked up from germline, CDR1 is MDHEN and CDR2 is SYDVKM. This CDR3 comprises 14 residues. The CDR3 bases are TGTGCCAGCAGCCCAGGACAGGGGAGTTATGGCTACACCTTC. Encoded protein: CASSPGQGSYGYTF.

The V call is TRBV7-6, the J call TRBJ1-6; the D is unclear. Germline CDR1 reads SGHVS; CDR2 reads FNYEAQ. This CDR3 is 15 amino acids long. The V end lost 3 bases, the J end lost 10 bases, and 16 bases lay between the germline ends. CDR3 sequence (DNA): TGTGCCAGCAGCTTGGGTCCGGGAGGAGGGTCACCCCTCCACTTT. Its protein is CASSLGPGGGSPLHF.

J is TRBJ2-1 and V is TRBV6-5, with 8 positions matching TRBD2. CDR1 and CDR2 from the germline V gene are MNHEY and SVGAGI. The trim removed 0 bases at V and 8 bases at J, leaving 6 bases unmatched. CDR3 length: 15 amino acids. The CDR3 is CASSYSQEAGDEQFF. The CDR3 DNA follows: TGTGCCAGCAGTTACTCCCAGGAAGCGGGAGATGAGCAGTTCTTC.

This clone has only a few counts. V is TRBV6-6 and J is TRBJ1-4; D uncertain. Between the trimmed V and J ends, which lost 5 bases and 5 bases, there was a span of 15 bases. Germline-derived CDR1 and CDR2 are MNHNY and SVGAGI (reference sequence). The CDR3 is 15 amino acids. Written as DNA, the CDR3 is TGTGCCAGCAGTCAAACAGCCTTTGGCAATGAAAAACTGTTTTTT. This sequence encodes CASSQTAFGNEKLFF.

The chain is built from TRBV4-3 and TRBJ1-5, with TRBD1 as a possible D gene (6 bases). Deletions cut 0 bases from V and 5 bases from J, with 14 bases between. The germline V gene encodes CDR1 LGHNA and CDR2 YSLEER. The CDR3 loop spans 16 amino acids. The CDR3 region has the DNA TGCGCCAGCAGCCAAGATATCAGCAGGGGTGATCAGCCCCAGCATTTT. Its protein product is CASSQDISRGDQPQHF.

V gene TRBV27 combines with J gene TRBJ2-1; 7 bases match TRBD1. V dropped 6 bases and J dropped 4; count of bases not matched to a gene: 9. The CDR3 sequence is 15 residues long. Germline V CDR1 and CDR2: MNHEY, SMNVEV (reference sequence). In DNA, the CDR3 is TGTGCCAGCAGCCACGACAGGGCCCCTTACAATGAGCAGTTCTTC. It is translated as CASSHDRAPYNEQFF.

The rearrangement links TRBV19 to TRBJ2-1; no firm D call. V lost 8 bases, J lost 1 base, and 12 bases lay in between. This CDR3 is 14 amino acids long. Germline V gene sequence: CDR1 LNHDA, CDR2 SQIVND (reference sequence). The DNA for the CDR3 is TGTGCCAGTCCCAAATCGGTGTCCTACAATGAGCAGTTCTTC. It yields the protein CASPKSVSYNEQFF. The variable domain in full, completed from reference TRBV19 and TRBJ2-1, reads DGGITQSPKYLFRKEGQNVTLSCEQNLNHDAMYWYRQDPGQGLRLIYYSQIVNDFQKGDIAEGYSVSREKKESFPLTVTSAQKNPTAFYLCASPKSVSYNEQFFGPGTRLTVL.